Below, 10 T cell receptor beta chains from the same sample are listed, as sequenced in a study of T cell repertoires in ileal Crohn's disease. TCRdb's table, derived via immunoSEQ multiplex PCR, lists solely in-frame clones and lacks some. The sample carries 15,000 or so clones, 75% to 80% recorded once. Described time point: inflamed ileum from the surgical specimen. The sequencing sample was made of ileal tissue. Source of these receptors: an adult with Crohn's disease.

This chain connects TRBV19 to TRBJ2-1; 7 bases fit TRBD2. V gave up 6 bases and J gave up 6 bases; unmatched junction bases: 17. The germline V gene has CDR1 LNHDA and CDR2 SQIVND (reference sequence). The CDR3 spans 17 residues. CDR3 DNA sequence: TGTGCCAGTAGCCTGACTAGCTCCCCAAGGGGCCTCAATGAGCAGTTCTTC. It yields the protein CASSLTSSPRGLNEQFF.

The V and J genes are TRBV9 and TRBJ1-5; D gene ambiguous. V was trimmed by 3 bases and J by 2 bases, leaving 12 bases between them. The CDR3 covers 15 residues. From germline, CDR1 is SGDLS and CDR2 YYNGEE. CDR3 DNA: TGTGCCAGCAGCGCGGCCCCATACGGCAATCAGCCCCAGCATTTT. As protein: CASSAAPYGNQPQHF. The full variable domain, rest sourced from reference TRBV9 and TRBJ1-5, is DSGVTQTPKHLITATGQRVTLRCSPRSGDLSVYWYQQSLDQGLQFLIQYYNGEERAKGNILERFSAQQFPDLHSELNLSSLELGDSALYFCASSAAPYGNQPQHFGDGTRLSIL.

The chain recombines TRBV28 with TRBJ2-7; the D gene is possibly TRBD1 (5 bases). CDR1 MDHEN and CDR2 SYDVKM come from the germline V gene. V was shortened by 4 bases and J by 4 bases, with 20 bases between the two germline ends. The CDR3 totals 16 residues. CDR3 DNA sequence: TGTGCCAGCAGTTCCAACAGGCGAGATTTTCCTTACGAGCAGTACTTC. Protein: CASSSNRRDFPYEQYF.

This clone was seen a handful of times. V gene TRBV12-5 combines with J gene TRBJ1-5; TRBD1 aligns across 7 bases. The germline gives CDR1 LGHNT, CDR2 FRNRAP. This CDR3 has 14 amino acids. Trimming cost V 3 bases and J 6 bases; bases outside gene matches: 5. CDR3 in amino acids: CASGLTTGVQPQHF. In DNA form, the CDR3 reads TGTGCTAGTGGTTTAACTACAGGGGTTCAGCCCCAGCATTTT.

This chain joins TRBV19 and TRBJ1-2; D unclear. The CDR3 is made up of 15 amino acids. The ends were cut back, 7 bases at V and 6 bases at J, with 21 bases in the middle. Looked up from germline, CDR1 is LNHDA and CDR2 is SQIVND (reference sequence). CDR3 DNA sequence: TGTGCCAGTACCATGAACACCCAGAATGTCGATGGCTACACCTTC. It yields the protein CASTMNTQNVDGYTF. Supplemented by reference TRBV19 and TRBJ1-2, the full variable domain reads DGGITQSPKYLFRKEGQNVTLSCEQNLNHDAMYWYRQDPGQGLRLIYYSQIVNDFQKGDIAEGYSVSREKKESFPLTVTSAQKNPTAFYLCASTMNTQNVDGYTFGSGTRLTVV.

This clone was seen a single time. CDR3 protein: CAISEEETQYF. The CDR3 bases are TGTGCCATCAGTGAGGAAGAGACCCAGTACTTC. The V gene is TRBV10-3, the J gene TRBJ2-5; D is unclear. V was trimmed by 2 bases and J by 3 bases, leaving 1 base between them. In germline, CDR1 is ENHRY, CDR2 SYGVKD. The CDR3 length is 11 residues.

This clone was seen more than once but under ten times. The chain joins TRBV28 to TRBJ2-6, with 7 bases identical to TRBD2. The CDR3 consists of 17 residues. Trimming removed 2 bases from V and 0 bases from J; junction bases left unmatched: 4. CDR1 is MDHEN and CDR2 is SYDVKM in the germline V gene. The chain's CDR3 is CASSLGWDYSGANVLTF. The CDR3 DNA sequence: TGTGCCAGCAGTTTAGGCTGGGACTACTCTGGGGCCAACGTCCTGACTTTC.

This clone was counted between two and nine times. The sample has other DNA sequences that encode this CDR3 too. This chain links TRBV2 with TRBJ1-4, with TRBD1 identical over 7 bases. CDR1 and CDR2 from the germline V gene are SNHLY and FYNNEI. The J segment lost 7 bases and the V segment lost 3 bases, leaving 5 bases of the junction unmatched. This CDR3 has 14 amino acids. DNA for the CDR3: TGTGCCAGCAGTGACCGACAGGGTCCTGAAAAACTGTTTTTT. It translates to CASSDRQGPEKLFF.

V is TRBV18 and J is TRBJ2-3; TRBD1 agrees at 10 bases. This CDR3 comprises 16 residues. V was pared by 0 bases and J by 6 bases, with 6 bases of the junction left unmatched. Per germline, CDR1 KGHSH and CDR2 LQKENI. The CDR3 DNA follows: TGTGCCAGCTCACCACCGTTGGGGACAGGGGTGGATACGCAGTATTTT. This codes for CASSPPLGTGVDTQYF.

This chain connects TRBV21-1 to TRBJ2-2; the DNA was not compared with TRBD1, the D call given in the table. TRBV21-1 is tagged as a pseudogene. This CDR3 spans 15 amino acids. DNA for the CDR3: TGTGCCAGCAGCGGCCCTCTTCAGGTTACCGGGGAGCTGTTTTTT. It encodes CASSGPLQVTGELFF.